This TCR beta chain was identified in a study of blood T cell repertoires in COVID-19. There are 14 residues in the CDR3. The ends lost 0 bases at V and 7 bases at J; junction bases unmatched: 5. The germline V gene encodes CDR1 SGHRS and CDR2 YFSETQ. Sequenced by immunoSEQ multiplex PCR; TCRdb stores in-frame clones only, minus some. The repertoire holds about 84,000 clones, with around 83% as singletons. This clone has more than one count but fewer than ten. Sequencing used peripheral blood. The sequence came from a man older than 75 with active or convalescent COVID-19. The gene calls are TRBV5-1 and TRBJ1-2; TRBD1 matches 8 bases. CDR3 region: CASSLGQGAAGYTF. The CDR3 DNA is TGCGCCAGCAGCTTGGGTCAGGGGGCAGCTGGCTACACCTTC.